Sequencing of this T cell receptor (beta chain) was carried out in a study of human T cells and chemical hapten exposure. The CDR3 sequence is 13 residues long. Germline assignment: CDR1 SGHAT and CDR2 FQNNGV. V gave up 5 bases and J gave up 15 bases, with 20 bases separating them. Authors' analysis steps: The number of TCRs in each sample had a median of approximately 96,000 and spanned roughly 23,224 to 700,000. TCRdb re-analysed the 5' RACE reads in MiXCR, keeping a single row per CDR3 protein. What appears here as the V and J calls and clone size reflects TCRdb's work, not the paper's. The sample has around 100,000 distinct CDR3 sequences, approximately 19% seen once. Unfractionated whole blood was the source from which total RNA was extracted. The table lists this clonotype with a few counts.

This clonotype originated in a human donor in good health. The chain has TRBV11-2 and TRBJ2-1; D gene ambiguous. CDR3 region: CASSPYALNVRFF. CDR3 in DNA: TGTGCCAGCAGCCCGTACGCCCTTAATGTGCGGTTCTTC.